Below, 29 T cell receptor beta chains from the same sample are listed, as sequenced in a study of blood T cell repertoires in COVID-19. Only in-frame clones appear in the TCRdb table, and some are missing; sequencing was by immunoSEQ multiplex PCR. Found here are under 300,000 clones, 81% of them singletons; the top ten hold roughly 2.9%. The sequenced material came from peripheral blood. These receptor sequences come from a woman aged 60-75 years with active or convalescent COVID-19.

The rearrangement links TRBV21-1 to TRBJ1-1; the tabulated D call, TRBD1, remains unverified against the DNA. TRBV21-1 is a recognized pseudogene. This CDR3 spans 17 amino acids. The CDR3 nucleotides are TGTGCCAGCAGCAATAAACCGGGACAGCTAATGAACACTGAAGCTTTCTTT. Its protein is CASSNKPGQLMNTEAFF.

The V gene is TRBV4-1, the J gene TRBJ1-2, with a tentative D call TRBD1 (5 bases). Germline CDR1 and CDR2: MGHRA and YSYEKL. CDR3 length equals 13 residues. Trimming removed 0 bases at V and 4 bases at J, with 6 bases between. As DNA, the CDR3 is TGCGCCAGCAGCCAAGAGGGGCGCTATGGCTACACCTTC. It codes for CASSQEGRYGYTF.

V usage is TRBV3-1 (or the pseudogene TRBV3-2) and J usage is TRBJ1-1, with D possibly matching TRBD1 (6 bases). V lost 1 base and J lost 5, with 11 bases in between. The CDR3 length is 14 residues. Per the germline V gene, CDR1 is LGHDT and CDR2 is YNNKEL (reference sequence). CDR3 sequence: CASSQGMGATEAFF. CDR3 coding DNA: TGTGCCAGCAGCCAAGGCATGGGGGCAACTGAAGCTTTCTTT.

V is TRBV4-1 and J is TRBJ1-5; possible D gene TRBD1, 5 bases. V was clipped by 2 bases and J by 0 bases, with 8 bases between them. Germline V gives CDR1 MGHRA, CDR2 YSYEKL. The CDR3 has 15 residues. The CDR3, as DNA: TGCGCCAGCAGCCAACCCGACAGTAGCAATCAGCCCCAGCATTTT. Protein: CASSQPDSSNQPQHF.

The rearrangement joins TRBV11-1 to TRBJ1-5; possibly TRBD1 for D (6 bases). Germline lookup yields CDR1 SGHAT and CDR2 FQDESV (reference sequence). The CDR3 consists of 13 residues. CDR3 loop: CRSQGNSNQPQHF. The CDR3 nucleotides are TGTAGGTCACAGGGAAATAGCAATCAGCCCCAGCATTTT.

The chain employs TRBV5-4 and TRBJ1-1; possible D gene TRBD1, 5 bases. This CDR3 has 14 residues. V lost 5 bases, J lost 1 base, and 12 bases lay in between. From germline, CDR1 is SGHNT and CDR2 YYREEE (reference sequence). The CDR3 here is CASRPSGQNTEAFF. The CDR3 nucleotides are TGTGCCAGCAGGCCGTCTGGACAGAACACTGAAGCTTTCTTT.

The rearrangement links TRBV19 to TRBJ2-2; TRBD1 agrees at 8 bases. Looked up from germline, CDR1 is LNHDA and CDR2 is SQIVND (reference sequence). The CDR3 spans 16 residues. J gave up 3 bases and V 3 bases, and 6 bases lay outside the gene matches. The CDR3 DNA sequence: TGTGCCAGTAGTATTCAGGGGGCAAGGGACACCGGGGAGCTGTTTTTT. Amino acids: CASSIQGARDTGELFF.

CDR3 nucleotides: TGTGCCAGCAGCCGGACTAGCGGGGCCTCCTACGAGCAGTACTTC. Its translation is CASSRTSGASYEQYF. The chain recombines TRBV7-8 with TRBJ2-7; TRBD2 aligns across 12 bases. This CDR3 spans 15 amino acids. The V gene end was trimmed by 5 bases and the J gene end by 0 bases; junction bases not matched to a gene: 2. Germline CDR1 and CDR2: SGHVS and FQNEAQ.

This clone showed up many times. V usage is TRBV2 and J usage is TRBJ1-2, with 7 bases fitting TRBD1. Germline V gives CDR1 SNHLY, CDR2 FYNNEI. The CDR3 consists of 14 residues. With 5 bases clipped from V and 4 bases from J, the junction kept 7 bases outside the gene matches. The CDR3 DNA reads as TGTGCCAGCAGTATTGAGGGACAGCTCTATGGCTACACCTTC. This translates into CASSIEGQLYGYTF.

CDR3 sequence reads: CASTYNHRVNTGELFF. Written as DNA, the CDR3 is TGTGCCAGCACGTATAATCACAGGGTAAACACCGGGGAGCTGTTTTTT. The chain uses TRBV19 and TRBJ2-2; D perhaps matches TRBD1 (6 bases). There are 16 residues in the CDR3. Germline-derived CDR1 and CDR2 are LNHDA and SQIVND (reference sequence). V was pared by 9 bases and J by 2 bases, with 19 bases between.

The V call is TRBV6-2 or TRBV6-3, the J call TRBJ2-4, with 8 bases aligning to TRBD2. V shed 0 bases, J shed 0 bases, and the junction held 10 bases outside the gene matches. The CDR3 loop spans 19 amino acids. Germline CDR1 and CDR2: MNHEY and SVGEGT. The CDR3: CASSYSPIAGRLAKNIQYF. Written as DNA, the CDR3 is TGTGCCAGCAGTTACTCGCCAATAGCGGGGAGGCTAGCCAAAAACATTCAGTACTTC.

This chain connects TRBV6-1 to TRBJ1-2, with a weak D call TRBD1 (5 bases). Per germline, CDR1 MNHNS and CDR2 SASEGT. V dropped 0 bases and J dropped 3 bases, with 20 bases sitting between them. This CDR3 has 18 residues. The CDR3 nucleotides are TGTGCCAGCAGTGAAGCCGAAGCCTCGAAGGGGTGGGACTATGGCTACACCTTC. It translates to CASSEAEASKGWDYGYTF.

J is TRBJ1-5 and V is TRBV7-9, with TRBD1 as a possible D gene (5 bases). Per germline, CDR1 SEHNR and CDR2 FQNEAQ (reference sequence). The CDR3 has 14 residues. The ends were cut back, 6 bases at V and 3 bases at J, with 12 bases in the middle. CDR3 bases: TGTGCCAGCAGTCATCAGGGTTACAATCAGCCCCAGCATTTT. Its protein product is CASSHQGYNQPQHF.

V is TRBV9 and J is TRBJ1-5, with a tentative D call TRBD1 (5 bases). Germline CDR1 and CDR2: SGDLS and YYNGEE. V was trimmed by 4 bases and J by 4 bases, leaving 15 bases between them. The CDR3 runs to 15 residues. The CDR3 spells CASSQRGGVNQPQHF. The CDR3 DNA reads as TGTGCCAGCAGCCAACGGGGAGGGGTAAATCAGCCCCAGCATTTT.

The chain employs TRBV18 and TRBJ1-1, with D tentatively TRBD1 (6 bases). The V gene's germline CDR1 is KGHSH and CDR2 LQKENI. The V and J ends lost 2 bases and 1 base respectively, with 11 bases between them. This CDR3 contains 15 residues. The DNA for the CDR3 is TGTGCCAGCTCACCAAATAACAGGGAGAACACTGAAGCTTTCTTT. Translating gives CASSPNNRENTEAFF.

This chain links TRBV4-3 with TRBJ1-6, with D uncertain. In germline, CDR1 is LGHNA, CDR2 YSLEER. There are 16 residues in the CDR3. Trimming took 0 bases from V and 0 from J, leaving 6 bases between them. CDR3 nucleotide sequence: TGCGCCAGCAGCCAAGAACGGAGCTCCTATAATTCACCCCTCCACTTT. It is translated as CASSQERSSYNSPLHF.

The chain carries TRBV7-9 and TRBJ1-2; D possibly corresponds to TRBD1 (5 bases). The CDR3 loop spans 15 amino acids. Germline V gives CDR1 SEHNR, CDR2 FQNEAQ (reference sequence). V lost 7 bases and J 4 bases, leaving 19 bases between the germline ends. The CDR3: CASIGGTHLRYGYTF. In nucleotides, the CDR3 is TGTGCCAGCATCGGGGGGACGCACCTACGCTATGGCTACACCTTC.

V gene TRBV5-1 combines with J gene TRBJ2-5; D is ambiguous. Germline CDR1 and CDR2: SGHRS and YFSETQ. V was clipped by 3 bases and J by 1 base, with 7 bases between them. This CDR3 is 13 amino acids long. DNA of the CDR3: TGCGCCAGCAGCTGGGCCGGCCAAGAGACCCAGTACTTC. It specifies CASSWAGQETQYF.

In this sample, this clone turned up a few times. The chain joins TRBV27 to TRBJ1-6, with TRBD1 matching 7 bases. CDR3 size: 17 residues. Germline V gives CDR1 MNHEY, CDR2 SMNVEV (reference sequence). Unmatched junction bases numbered 12, after V lost 6 bases and J lost 4 bases. The CDR3 DNA reads as TGTGCCAGCAGCCCTCCCGGGGGACAGTTGTATAATTCACCCCTCCACTTT. This translates into CASSPPGGQLYNSPLHF.

In its sample, this clone was seen a few times. The rearrangement uses TRBV5-1 and TRBJ2-1, with 7 bases identical to TRBD1. This CDR3 has 12 amino acids. Germline lookup yields CDR1 SGHRS and CDR2 YFSETQ. V trimming: 4 bases; J trimming: 8 bases; junction bases outside the gene matches: 3. Written as DNA, the CDR3 is TGCGCCAGCAGCGACACAGGGGATGAGCAGTTCTTC. It encodes CASSDTGDEQFF.

V gene TRBV27 combines with J gene TRBJ2-1; 13 bases fit TRBD2. With 7 bases clipped from V and 0 bases from J, the junction kept 9 bases outside the gene matches. The CDR3 is 18 residues long. The germline V gene has CDR1 MNHEY and CDR2 SMNVEV (reference sequence). CDR3 nucleotides: TGTGCCAGCACCCCGGGACTAGCGGGAATGAGCTCCTACAATGAGCAGTTCTTC. Protein product: CASTPGLAGMSSYNEQFF.

In its sample, this clone was seen a few times. This chain joins TRBV6-2 or TRBV6-3 and TRBJ2-1; 8 bases fit TRBD1. V was pared by 2 bases and J by 9 bases, with 6 bases of the junction left unmatched. This CDR3 has 14 amino acids. Germline loops: CDR1 MNHEY, CDR2 SVGEGT. The CDR3 nucleotides are TGTGCCAGCAGTTACACTACAGGGGGGAGTGAGCAGTTCTTC. This sequence encodes CASSYTTGGSEQFF.

The rearrangement links TRBV7-2 to TRBJ2-1; D gene uncertain. Germline CDR1 and CDR2: SGHTA and FQGNSA. V lost 4 bases and J 8 bases, leaving 6 bases between the germline ends. This CDR3 is built from 11 residues. In nucleotides, the CDR3 is TGTGCCAGCAGCTCCGCGGATGAGCAGTTCTTC. Its translation: CASSSADEQFF.

This chain connects TRBV19 to TRBJ2-5; 10 bases match TRBD2. Per the germline V gene, CDR1 is LNHDA and CDR2 is SQIVND (reference sequence). Losses at the gene ends were 8 bases for V and 5 bases for J; bases not matched to a gene: 8. The CDR3 is 14 amino acids. The CDR3 region has the DNA TGTGCCAGTCGAAGCGGGGGGGCCTGGGAGACCCAGTACTTC. This sequence encodes CASRSGGAWETQYF. Based on the CDR3 plus reference TRBV19 and TRBJ2-5, the full variable domain is DGGITQSPKYLFRKEGQNVTLSCEQNLNHDAMYWYRQDPGQGLRLIYYSQIVNDFQKGDIAEGYSVSREKKESFPLTVTSAQKNPTAFYLCASRSGGAWETQYFGPGTRLLVL.

The chain has TRBV5-4 and TRBJ2-7; 9 nucleotides line up with TRBD1. The CDR3 is 15 residues long. Germline values: CDR1 SGHNT, CDR2 YYREEE (reference sequence). J was trimmed by 6 bases and V by 3 bases; bases with no gene match: 10. CDR3 bases: TGTGCCAGCAGCTACAATGACAGGGGGGTCGGCGAGCAGTACTTC. The encoded protein is CASSYNDRGVGEQYF.

This clone was picked up a small number of times. The gene calls are TRBV29-1 and TRBJ1-2; 8 nucleotides match TRBD1. The CDR3 has 15 residues. With 0 bases clipped from V and 4 bases from J, the junction kept 7 bases outside the gene matches. The V gene's germline CDR1 is SQVTM and CDR2 ANQGSEA. The CDR3 DNA is TGCAGCGTTGAAGATCGTCCAGGGGGCGGCTATGGCTACACCTTC. This gives the protein CSVEDRPGGGYGYTF. Full variable domain (missing parts from reference TRBV29-1 and TRBJ1-2): SAVISQKPSRDICQRGTSLTIQCQVDSQVTMMFWYRQQPGQSLTLIATANQGSEATYESGFVIDKFPISRPNLTFSTLTVSNMSPEDSSIYLCSVEDRPGGGYGYTFGSGTRLTVV.

The chain combines TRBV18 with TRBJ2-5; D possibly corresponds to TRBD1 (5 bases). The V gene lost 4 bases and the J gene lost 2 bases, with 8 bases spanning the gap. There are 13 residues in the CDR3. The germline V gene encodes CDR1 KGHSH and CDR2 LQKENI. This CDR3 is CASSRGSQETQYF. The CDR3 DNA reads as TGTGCCAGCTCACGGGGCTCACAAGAGACCCAGTACTTC.

The CDR3 reads CASTFAGNQPQHF. The CDR3, as DNA: TGTGCCAGCACTTTTGCAGGGAATCAGCCCCAGCATTTT. The chain carries TRBV2 and TRBJ1-5, with D perhaps TRBD1 (5 bases). Germline loops: CDR1 SNHLY, CDR2 FYNNEI. The V end lost 7 bases, the J end lost 4 bases, and 11 bases lay between the germline ends. This CDR3 is 13 amino acids long.

The chain has TRBV9 and TRBJ2-5, with TRBD2 as a possible D gene (6 bases). The CDR3 has 13 amino acids. V was clipped by 0 bases and J by 9 bases, with 12 bases between them. Germline lookup yields CDR1 SGDLS and CDR2 YYNGEE. The CDR3 loop is CASSVVGGRAQYF. DNA of the CDR3: TGTGCCAGCAGCGTAGTCGGGGGACGGGCCCAGTACTTC.